Each of the 3 T cell receptor beta chains below was sequenced from the same sample in a study of shared clonotypes between healthy human individuals (dated by TCRdb to about 2020). The method was the immunoSEQ multiplex PCR assay. TCRdb's version of the immuneACCESS table is confined to in-frame rearrangements and falls short of the full clone set. An unresolved V gene accounts for under half of the shortfall where checked; the remainder is of unknown origin. Here the sample has some 550,000 clones; about 96% occur a single time. The top ten clones comprise around 0.057% of the sample. Material for sequencing was naive CD4+ T cells sorted from blood. Read against the paper, the sample's cell subset or site label means: CD45RA+ positively selected. The receptors shown here come from a woman aged 25 to 39 in good health.

J is TRBJ2-1 and V is TRBV9; D may correspond to TRBD1 or TRBD2 (5 bases each). With 0 bases removed from V and 2 bases from J, the gap between germline ends came to 9 bases. The CDR3 covers 15 residues. The germline V gene has CDR1 SGDLS and CDR2 YYNGEE. The CDR3 protein is CASSVATGPYNEQFF. The CDR3 DNA is TGTGCCAGCAGCGTAGCGACGGGGCCCTACAATGAGCAGTTCTTC.

The chain uses TRBV10-3 and TRBJ2-7; 9 positions agree with TRBD2. The germline gives CDR1 ENHRY, CDR2 SYGVKD. The trim removed 3 bases at V and 1 base at J, leaving 4 bases unmatched. This CDR3 spans 15 amino acids. CDR3: CAISDPSGVSYEQYF. The CDR3 coding sequence is TGTGCCATCAGTGACCCTAGCGGGGTTTCCTACGAGCAGTACTTC.

V is TRBV28 and J is TRBJ1-1; D is undetermined. V was cut by 0 bases and J by 1 base, with 9 bases left in between. This CDR3 is built from 15 residues. The germline V gene has CDR1 MDHEN and CDR2 SYDVKM. The CDR3 here is CASSLWSAGNTEAFF. The CDR3, as DNA: TGTGCCAGCAGTTTATGGTCTGCAGGGAACACTGAAGCTTTCTTT.